The sequence of this TCR beta chain was determined in a study of T cells in Graves' hyperthyroidism and ophthalmopathy (dated by TCRdb to about 2019). In the study overall: Peripheral blood was sampled at the time of initial diagnosis, prior to any treatment. The paper describes TCR Vbeta CDR3 sequencing of more than 120 peripheral blood samples, made up of under 50 ophthalmopathy patients, roughly 72 hyperthyroidism patients and roughly 17 progressor patients. In addition, the study compared T-cell repertoires in thyroid tissue and in blood from over 5 Graves' hyperthyroidism patients. To identify TCR V-J signatures that set the groups apart, the researchers used a discovery cohort of about a hundred patients, made up of under 50 with Graves' ophthalmopathy and some 56 with stable Graves' hyperthyroidism. Following sampling, methimazole starting at 30 mg daily was given to hyperthyroidism patients, and high-dose intravenous methylprednisolone was given to ophthalmopathy patients. The roughly 100 discovery patients were randomly divided into training and test sets at a 7:3 ratio. An independent validation cohort of fewer than 20 hyperthyroidism patients and 17 patients who later progressed to ophthalmopathy tested prospective prediction of ophthalmopathy. Summary of the overall study and its limitations: Ophthalmopathy was separated from stable hyperthyroidism by a 13 V-J signature model, with around 88% sensitivity and 81% to 82% specificity obtained in cross-validation and 80%/75% obtained in testing. Blood samples also contained most of the expanded thyroid clonotypes (frequency above 0.001), which suggests that blood repertoires may reflect thyroid immune responses. Sample size was not statistically predetermined, and investigators were not blinded to group allocation. During validation, the model predicted progression to ophthalmopathy a median of around 7 months ahead of onset, with almost 71% sensitivity and 72% to 80% specificity.

Amplification of TCR beta CDR3 regions was carried out from RNA transcripts. A first-round RT-PCR of the TCR CDR3 used the HTBI primer set with the Qiagen OneStep RT-PCR kit. The libraries were constructed in a second round of multiplex PCR and then size-selected and purified. Libraries were sequenced paired-end with 100 bp reads on an Illumina HiSeq2000. Concerning the study's data processing: SOAPnuke was used to process the raw data, removing reads that contained adapters or uncalled bases, had a mean Phred below 15, or lacked an exact match to the constant primer or identifier. High-quality paired reads were merged with COPE v1.2.5, and unique nucleotide sequences were defined as clonotypes. MiTCR v1.1 was used to align clonotypes to the IMGT TRBV, TRBD and TRBJ reference segments. The analysis included only V-J combinations with a frequency above 0.0001, which together covered around 99% of the repertoires. A TCS score was defined as the ratio between F50 (clonal expansion) and ExV (chaos), using BLOSUM62-based TCRdist between CDR3 peptides within each V-J. Welch's t-statistics and random forest reduced roughly 530 V-J features to 13, which were used in a naive Bayes classifier (R e1071). TCRdb passed the public sequencing reads through fastp at Q25 and MiXCR, retaining productive beta sequences. Duplicate CDR3 protein sequences are folded into a single record with the most common DNA and genes. TCRdb's processing, not the study's, gives the V and J calls here. This sample comprises more than 500,000 distinct CDR3 sequences, about 15% of them detected only once. The ten most abundant clones make up approximately 14% of the sample.

Stable Graves' hyperthyroidism was defined as no progression to ophthalmopathy during 18 months of follow-up. Hyperthyroidism patients were newly diagnosed, had a disease duration of under 2 months, and were aged 18 to 65 years. Any patient with an uncontrolled infection, another autoimmune disease, pregnancy or lactation was excluded. Clinical symptoms, serum thyroxine and TRAb, thyroid ultrasound, and orbital computed tomography formed the basis for the diagnoses. Ficoll-Paque density gradient centrifugation was used to isolate PBMCs from around 9.1 ml of fresh peripheral blood. Total RNA was extracted using Trizol reagent, and RNA quality was assessed on an Agilent 2100 Bioanalyzer. This clonotype was counted ten times or more. Its specific antigen is unknown. No base qualities exist here, and no much larger clone lies one base off it. CDR1 and CDR2 are drawn from the germline V gene (reference sequence): DFQATT, SNEGSKA. V is shortened by 4 bases, J by 8 bases, and the region joining them spans 14 bases. The CDR3 sequence holds 13 residues, the cysteine and phenylalanine included. Only the CDR3 region is kept as DNA, spanning 39 bases read in frame from base 1.

This TCR came from a woman between 40 and 55 years old with Graves' hyperthyroidism. The V gene is TRBV20-1 and the J gene is TRBJ1-4; the D gene remains uncertain. Sequencing was carried out using blood. The CDR3 reads CSAISLGAEKLFF. The DNA is as follows: TGCAGTGCTATATCCCTCGGAGCGGAAAAACTGTTTTTT.